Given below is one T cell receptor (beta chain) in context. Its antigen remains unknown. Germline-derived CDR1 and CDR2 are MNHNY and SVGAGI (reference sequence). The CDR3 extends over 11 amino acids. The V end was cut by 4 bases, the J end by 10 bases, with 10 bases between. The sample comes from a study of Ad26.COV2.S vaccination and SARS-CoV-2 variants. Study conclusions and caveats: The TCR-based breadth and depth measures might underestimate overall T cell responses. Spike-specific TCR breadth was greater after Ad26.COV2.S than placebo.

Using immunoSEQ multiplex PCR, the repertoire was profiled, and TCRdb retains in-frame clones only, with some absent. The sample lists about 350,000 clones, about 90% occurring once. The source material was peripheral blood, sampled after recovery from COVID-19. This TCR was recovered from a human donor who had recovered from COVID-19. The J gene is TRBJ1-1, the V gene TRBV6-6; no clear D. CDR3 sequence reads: CASSFRRGAFF. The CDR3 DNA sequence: TGTGCCAGCAGTTTTCGGCGGGGAGCTTTCTTT.